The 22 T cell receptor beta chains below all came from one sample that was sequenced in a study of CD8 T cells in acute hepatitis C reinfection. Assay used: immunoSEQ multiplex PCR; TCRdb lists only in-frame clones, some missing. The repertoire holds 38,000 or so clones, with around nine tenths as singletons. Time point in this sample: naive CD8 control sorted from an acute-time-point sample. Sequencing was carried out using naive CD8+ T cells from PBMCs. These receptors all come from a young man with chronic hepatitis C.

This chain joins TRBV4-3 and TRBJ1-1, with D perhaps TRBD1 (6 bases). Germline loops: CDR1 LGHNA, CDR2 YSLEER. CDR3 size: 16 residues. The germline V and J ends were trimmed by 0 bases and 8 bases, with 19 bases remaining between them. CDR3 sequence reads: CASSQDLPGVINEAFF. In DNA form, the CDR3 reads TGCGCCAGCAGCCAAGATCTTCCAGGGGTAATAAACGAAGCTTTCTTT.

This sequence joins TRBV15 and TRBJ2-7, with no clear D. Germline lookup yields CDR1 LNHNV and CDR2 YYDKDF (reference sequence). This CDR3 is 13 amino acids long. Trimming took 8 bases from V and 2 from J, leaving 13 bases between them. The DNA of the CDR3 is TGTGCCACCGCACTATCTCGAACCTACGAGCAGTACTTC. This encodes CATALSRTYEQYF.

CDR3 DNA sequence: TGTGCCAGCAGTCTACAGGGGTGGGCCTACAATGAGCAGTTCTTC. Protein: CASSLQGWAYNEQFF. The rearrangement uses TRBV6-5 and TRBJ2-1; TRBD1 matches at 7 bases. V dropped 5 bases and J dropped 2; count of bases not matched to a gene: 6. The CDR3 contains 15 residues. The V gene's germline CDR1 is MNHEY and CDR2 SVGAGI.

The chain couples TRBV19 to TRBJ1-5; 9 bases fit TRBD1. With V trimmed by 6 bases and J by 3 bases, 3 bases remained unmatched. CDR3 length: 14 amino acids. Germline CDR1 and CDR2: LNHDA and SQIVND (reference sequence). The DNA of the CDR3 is TGTGCCAGTAGCAAACAGGGGGCCAATCAGCCCCAGCATTTT. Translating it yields CASSKQGANQPQHF.

CDR3 nucleotide sequence: TGTGCCAGCAGCCCCCATCCGGGGGCGGAAGCTTTCTTT. Residues: CASSPHPGAEAFF. The J gene is TRBJ1-1, the V gene TRBV11-2; D is perhaps TRBD1 (6 bases). The CDR3 contains 13 residues. V lost 5 bases and J 8 bases, leaving 15 bases between the germline ends. Germline V CDR1 and CDR2: SGHAT, FQNNGV.

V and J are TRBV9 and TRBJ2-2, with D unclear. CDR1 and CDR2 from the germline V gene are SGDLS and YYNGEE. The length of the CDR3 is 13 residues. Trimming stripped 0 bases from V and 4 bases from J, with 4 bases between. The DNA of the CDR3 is TGTGCCAGCAGCGTAGAGGTCACCGGGGAGCTGTTTTTT. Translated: CASSVEVTGELFF.

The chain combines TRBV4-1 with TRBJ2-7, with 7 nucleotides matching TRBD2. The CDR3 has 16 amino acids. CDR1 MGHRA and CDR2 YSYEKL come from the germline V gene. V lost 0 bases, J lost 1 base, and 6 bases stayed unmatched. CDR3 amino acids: CASSQELGSGSYEQYF. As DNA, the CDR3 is TGCGCCAGCAGCCAAGAGTTGGGTAGCGGGTCCTACGAGCAGTACTTC.

CDR3 sequence (DNA): TGTGCCAGCAGTGAAGCGCCGGGAGGACAGCAGTACTTC. Amino acids: CASSEAPGGQQYF. This chain joins TRBV6-1 and TRBJ2-7; 7 bases are shared with TRBD2. This CDR3 region has 13 residues. Germline V gene lookup returns CDR1 MNHNS and CDR2 SASEGT. Trimming cost V 0 bases and J 8 bases; bases outside gene matches: 4.

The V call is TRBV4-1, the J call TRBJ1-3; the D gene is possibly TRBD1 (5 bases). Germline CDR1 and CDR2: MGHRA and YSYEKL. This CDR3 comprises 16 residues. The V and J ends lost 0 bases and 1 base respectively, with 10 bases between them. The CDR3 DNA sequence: TGCGCCAGCAGCCAAGATCTTCAGGGATCTGGAAACACCATATATTTT. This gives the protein CASSQDLQGSGNTIYF.

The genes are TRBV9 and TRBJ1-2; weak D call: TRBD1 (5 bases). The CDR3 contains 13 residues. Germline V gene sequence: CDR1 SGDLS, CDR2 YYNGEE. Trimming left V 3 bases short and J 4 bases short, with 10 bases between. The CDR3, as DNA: TGTGCCAGCAGCGACGGGACCTCCTATGGCTACACCTTC. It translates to CASSDGTSYGYTF. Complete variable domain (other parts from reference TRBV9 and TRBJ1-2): DSGVTQTPKHLITATGQRVTLRCSPRSGDLSVYWYQQSLDQGLQFLIQYYNGEERAKGNILERFSAQQFPDLHSELNLSSLELGDSALYFCASSDGTSYGYTFGSGTRLTVV.

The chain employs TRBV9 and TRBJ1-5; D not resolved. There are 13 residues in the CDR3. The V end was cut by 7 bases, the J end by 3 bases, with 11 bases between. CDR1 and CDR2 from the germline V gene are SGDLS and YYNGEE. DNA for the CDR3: TGTGCCAGCGGAGAAGGATTCAATCAGCCCCAGCATTTT. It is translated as CASGEGFNQPQHF.

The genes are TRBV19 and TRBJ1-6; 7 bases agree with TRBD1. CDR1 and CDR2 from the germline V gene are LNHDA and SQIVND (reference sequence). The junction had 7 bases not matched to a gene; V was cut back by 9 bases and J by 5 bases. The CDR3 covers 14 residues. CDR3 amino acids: CASAWGTDNSPLHF. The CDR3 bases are TGTGCCAGCGCGTGGGGGACAGATAATTCACCCCTCCACTTT.

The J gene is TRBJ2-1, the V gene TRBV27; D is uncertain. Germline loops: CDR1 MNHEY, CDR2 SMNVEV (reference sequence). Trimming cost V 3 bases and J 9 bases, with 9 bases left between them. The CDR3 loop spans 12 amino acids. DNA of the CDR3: TGTGCCAGCAGTTTCCCCCATGGTGAGCAGTTCTTC. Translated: CASSFPHGEQFF.

The CDR3 protein is CASSFEGNPYNEQFF. Written as DNA, the CDR3 is TGTGCCAGCAGCTTCGAGGGGAACCCTTACAATGAGCAGTTCTTC. V is TRBV7-9 and J is TRBJ2-1, with D perhaps TRBD1 or TRBD2 (5 bases each). V was clipped by 3 bases and J by 4 bases, with 13 bases between them. CDR1 SEHNR and CDR2 FQNEAQ come from the germline V gene (reference sequence). The CDR3 contains 15 residues.

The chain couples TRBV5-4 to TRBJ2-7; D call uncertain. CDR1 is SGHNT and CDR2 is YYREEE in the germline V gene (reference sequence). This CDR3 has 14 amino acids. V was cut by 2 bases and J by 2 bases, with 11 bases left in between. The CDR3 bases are TGTGCCAGCAGCTTCGGCGTTGAGGCCTACGAGCAGTACTTC. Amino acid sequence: CASSFGVEAYEQYF.

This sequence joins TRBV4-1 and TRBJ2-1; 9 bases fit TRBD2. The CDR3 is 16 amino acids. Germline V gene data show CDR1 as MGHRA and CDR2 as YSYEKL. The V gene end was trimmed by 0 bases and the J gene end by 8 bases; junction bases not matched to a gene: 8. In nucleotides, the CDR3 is TGCGCCAGCAGCCAAGATATGGGCGGGAGGGCCTATGAGCAGTTCTTC. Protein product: CASSQDMGGRAYEQFF.

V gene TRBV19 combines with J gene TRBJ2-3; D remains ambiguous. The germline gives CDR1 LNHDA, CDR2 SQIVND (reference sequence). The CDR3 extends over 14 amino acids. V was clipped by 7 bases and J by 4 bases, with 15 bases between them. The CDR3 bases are TGTGCCAGTAATCAAGGTTTAGGCGCAGATACGCAGTATTTT. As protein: CASNQGLGADTQYF.

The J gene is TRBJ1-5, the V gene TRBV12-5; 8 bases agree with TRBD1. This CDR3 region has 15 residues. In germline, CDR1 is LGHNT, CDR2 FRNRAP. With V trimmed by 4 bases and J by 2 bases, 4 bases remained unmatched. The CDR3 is CASGSDRGGNQPQHF. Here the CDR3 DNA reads TGTGCTAGTGGTTCCGACAGGGGTGGCAATCAGCCCCAGCATTTT.

CDR3 residues: CASGSYTTGELFF. The CDR3 DNA reads TGTGCTAGTGGTTCCTATACCACCGGGGAGCTGTTTTTT. V and J are TRBV12-5 and TRBJ2-2; D ambiguous. CDR1 is LGHNT and CDR2 is FRNRAP in the germline V gene. CDR3 length: 13 amino acids. V lost 4 bases, J lost 4 bases, and 7 bases lay in between.

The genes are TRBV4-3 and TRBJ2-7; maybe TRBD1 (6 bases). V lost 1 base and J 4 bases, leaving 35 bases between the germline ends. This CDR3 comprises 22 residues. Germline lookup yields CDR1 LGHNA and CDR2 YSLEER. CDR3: CASSQVWAGDTELTTMGYEQYF. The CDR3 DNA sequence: TGCGCCAGCAGCCAAGTATGGGCAGGGGACACTGAATTGACTACGATGGGTTACGAGCAGTACTTC.

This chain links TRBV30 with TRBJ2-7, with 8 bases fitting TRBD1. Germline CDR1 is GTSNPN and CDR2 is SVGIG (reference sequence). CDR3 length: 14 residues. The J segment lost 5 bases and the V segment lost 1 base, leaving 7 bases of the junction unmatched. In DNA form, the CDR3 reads TGTGCCTGGAGTGGAGGACAGGGAGAGCACGAGCAGTACTTC. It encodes CAWSGGQGEHEQYF. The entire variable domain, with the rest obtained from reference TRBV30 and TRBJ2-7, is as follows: SQTIHQWPATLVQPVGSPLSLECTVEGTSNPNLYWYRQAAGRGLQLLFYSVGIGQISSEVPQNLSASRPQDRQFILSSKKLLLSDSGFYLCAWSGGQGEHEQYFGPGTRLTVT.

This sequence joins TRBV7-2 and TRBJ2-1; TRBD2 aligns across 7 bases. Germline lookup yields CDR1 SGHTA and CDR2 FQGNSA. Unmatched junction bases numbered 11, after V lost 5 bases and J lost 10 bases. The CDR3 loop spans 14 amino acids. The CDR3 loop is CASSVGGGVEEQFF. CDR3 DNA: TGTGCCAGCAGCGTTGGTGGGGGGGTAGAGGAGCAGTTCTTC.